The entry below gives a single T cell receptor (beta chain) sequence along with its context. The sample comes from a study of blood T cell repertoires in COVID-19. Across the study: Samples of COVID-19 (acute and convalescent) were obtained from the United States, Italy and Spain. The analysed material was cDNA or gDNA that came from T cells, B-cell-depleted T cells, or PBMCs.

The CDR3 runs to 14 residues. V lost 7 bases and J lost 0, with 12 bases in between. In germline, CDR1 is SGHTA, CDR2 FQGTGA. Original processing notes: Reference gene primers were amplified, and this amplification served to estimate nucleated cell counts. Data came from immunoSEQ multiplex PCR; TCRdb stores just in-frame clones and leaves some out. The D gene and trimming were derived from the DNA, and the V and J assignments and clone size from that table. The data contain under 250,000 clones, 80% to 85% of them singletons. The receptor was isolated from a man over 45 with active or convalescent COVID-19. This chain connects TRBV7-3 to TRBJ1-1; D unclear. Sequencing was performed on peripheral blood. This CDR3 reads CASTVTRMNTEAFF. The CDR3 DNA follows: TGTGCCAGCACCGTGACAAGGATGAACACTGAAGCTTTCTTT.